The entry below gives a single TCR beta chain sequence along with its context. Antigen unknown. The data are from a study of cytomegalovirus exposure and HLA in healthy donors. About the research overall: The 110 or so validation repertoires, a later analysis reported, used the same platform as the approximately 700 first-cohort repertoires. Findings and limits, study-wide: First-cohort TCR clusters tended to co-occur in the 95 to 150 validation repertoires, a later analysis found. The listing of some 170 TCR beta chains classed them as cytomegalovirus-associated.

Only in-frame clones appear in the TCRdb table, and some are missing; sequencing was by immunoSEQ multiplex PCR. The profile shows about 200,000 clones, approximately 87% of them singletons. Trimming pared 3 bases from V and 2 bases from J, leaving 11 bases between. Germline CDR1 and CDR2: SGDLS and YYNGEE. This CDR3 spans 14 amino acids. Donors came from a validation cohort of about 120 subjects, distinct from the first 666-subject cohort. This sequence originates from a woman younger than 35 in good health and CMV-seronegative. The chain employs TRBV9 and TRBJ1-2, with D tentatively TRBD1 (5 bases). The sequenced material came from PBMCs. The CDR3 protein is CASSGGGSNYGYTF. CDR3 coding DNA: TGTGCCAGCAGCGGTGGGGGTAGCAACTATGGCTACACCTTC.